Below are 31 T cell receptor beta chains sequenced from a single sample in a study of blood T cell repertoires in COVID-19. The table came from immunoSEQ multiplex PCR; TCRdb's copy has only in-frame clones and leaves some out. The table has 360,000 or so clones, 85% to 90% seen once. Sequenced sample: PBMCs or T cells enriched from blood (not recorded which). These receptors were taken from a woman aged 25 to 39 who had been exposed to COVID-19.

The count of this clone is one. This chain uses TRBV19 with TRBJ2-5; 9 bases line up with TRBD1. The germline V gene encodes CDR1 LNHDA and CDR2 SQIVND (reference sequence). The J segment lost 3 bases and the V segment lost 8 bases, leaving 7 bases of the junction unmatched. The CDR3 has 14 residues. As DNA, the CDR3 is TGTGCCAGTCAGGACAGGGGAGGCGAAGAGACCCAGTACTTC. It is translated as CASQDRGGEETQYF.

V and J are TRBV28 and TRBJ2-3, with 12 bases that match TRBD2. The CDR3 is 16 residues long. The V and J ends lost 5 bases and 2 bases, in that order; junction bases with no gene match: 5. Germline CDR1 reads MDHEN; CDR2 reads SYDVKM. The CDR3 loop reads CASSPWTSGNTDTQYF. The DNA of the CDR3 is TGTGCCAGCAGTCCTTGGACTAGCGGGAACACAGATACGCAGTATTTT.

The J gene is TRBJ2-7, the V gene TRBV4-2; TRBD1 matches at 8 bases. The CDR3 is 14 residues long. Germline V gene sequence: CDR1 LGHNA, CDR2 YNFKEQ. V gave up 4 bases and J gave up 2 bases; unmatched junction bases: 4. CDR3 in amino acids: CASSPEDRAYEQYF. CDR3 bases: TGTGCCAGCAGCCCAGAGGACAGGGCCTACGAGCAGTACTTC.

The chain employs TRBV3-1 (or the pseudogene TRBV3-2) and TRBJ2-1, with D unresolved. With 0 bases removed from V and 10 bases from J, the gap between germline ends came to 7 bases. The CDR3 extends over 12 amino acids. Germline loops: CDR1 LGHDT, CDR2 YNNKEL (reference sequence). Written as DNA, the CDR3 is TGTGCCAGCAGCCAAGAGTACGGGGAGCAGTTCTTC. Amino acid sequence: CASSQEYGEQFF.

The V call is TRBV18, the J call TRBJ2-1; 10 bases map to TRBD2. Germline trimming cut 1 base from V and 8 bases from J; bases unmatched to any gene: 5. Germline-derived CDR1 and CDR2 are KGHSH and LQKENI. The CDR3 is 15 amino acids. CDR3 nucleotides: TGTGCCAGCTCACCACTAAGCGGGAGGGTTGATGAGCAGTTCTTC. Translating it yields CASSPLSGRVDEQFF.

J is TRBJ2-7 and V is TRBV15; TRBD2 aligns across 11 bases. This CDR3 has 16 residues. Germline V gene sequence: CDR1 LNHNV, CDR2 YYDKDF (reference sequence). The V segment lost 1 base and the J segment 7 bases; nucleotides outside the gene matches: 9. The chain's CDR3 is CATSRASLAGGREQYF. The CDR3 DNA sequence: TGTGCCACCAGCAGAGCAAGTCTAGCGGGAGGTAGAGAGCAGTACTTC.

The chain uses TRBV10-1 and TRBJ2-1, with D possibly being TRBD1 (6 bases). Germline-derived CDR1 and CDR2 are WNHNN and SYGVQD (reference sequence). CDR3 size: 15 residues. Trimming took 4 bases from V and 2 from J, leaving 12 bases between them. CDR3 nucleotides: TGCGCCAGCAGTGTAGGGCACAGGGCCTACAATGAGCAGTTCTTC. As protein: CASSVGHRAYNEQFF.

This chain uses TRBV5-1 with TRBJ1-2, with D perhaps matching TRBD1 (5 bases). Trimming left V 4 bases short and J 9 bases short, with 13 bases between. This CDR3 contains 12 residues. CDR1 and CDR2 (germline): SGHRS, YFSETQ. The CDR3 DNA follows: TGCGCCAGCAGCCACGGACAAGATCGCTACACCTTC. The encoded protein is CASSHGQDRYTF.

The chain combines TRBV7-3 with TRBJ1-6; no firm D call. The CDR3 is 15 residues long. Germline lookup yields CDR1 SGHTA and CDR2 FQGTGA. V was shortened by 2 bases and J by 10 bases, with 15 bases between the two germline ends. CDR3 sequence: CASSLGGNGRSPLHF. As DNA, the CDR3 is TGTGCCAGCAGCTTAGGAGGGAACGGGAGGTCACCCCTCCACTTT.

The chain is built from TRBV29-1 and TRBJ2-2, with no clear D. The V gene lost 7 bases and the J gene lost 0 bases, with 15 bases spanning the gap. The CDR3 is 15 amino acids. Germline values: CDR1 SQVTM, CDR2 ANQGSEA. CDR3 residues: CSAAATASNTGELFF. Written as DNA, the CDR3 is TGCAGCGCCGCGGCCACCGCCTCGAACACCGGGGAGCTGTTTTTT.

The chain joins TRBV2 to TRBJ1-5; tentatively, D is TRBD1 (5 bases). Germline-derived CDR1 and CDR2 are SNHLY and FYNNEI. Trimming took 2 bases from V and 4 from J, leaving 9 bases between them. The CDR3 runs to 14 residues. This CDR3 reads CASSESGGNQPQHF. The CDR3 DNA follows: TGTGCCAGCAGTGAAAGTGGGGGGAATCAGCCCCAGCATTTT.

V and J are TRBV5-5 and TRBJ2-7, with D possibly TRBD2 on 5 matching bases. Trimming removed 4 bases at V and 6 bases at J, with 20 bases between. Germline V gene sequence: CDR1 SGHKS, CDR2 YYEKEE (reference sequence). CDR3 size: 15 residues. Written as DNA, the CDR3 is TGTGCCAGCAGCCCATCGTCGGTGTGGGGAGCCGAGCAGTACTTC. Translating it yields CASSPSSVWGAEQYF.

The chain combines TRBV18 with TRBJ1-1; TRBD1 aligns across 7 bases. The trim removed 3 bases at V and 0 bases at J, leaving 13 bases unmatched. CDR1 is KGHSH and CDR2 is LQKENI in the germline V gene. This CDR3 spans 18 amino acids. CDR3 coding DNA: TGTGCCAGCTCACCCCCTGGGGGGACAGCGATCATGAACACTGAAGCTTTCTTT. This sequence encodes CASSPPGGTAIMNTEAFF.

The chain joins TRBV2 to TRBJ2-1; TRBD2 might be the D (5 bases). This CDR3 spans 11 amino acids. Germline V gives CDR1 SNHLY, CDR2 FYNNEI. Trimming removed 6 bases at V and 9 bases at J, with 9 bases between. The DNA for the CDR3 is TGTGCCAGCAGGGGGAGCGGTGAGCAGTTCTTC. Translation gives CASRGSGEQFF.

The chain combines TRBV18 with TRBJ2-2; 9 bases agree with TRBD1. Trimming took 4 bases from V and 1 from J; bases not matched to a gene: 10. Germline V gives CDR1 KGHSH, CDR2 LQKENI. The CDR3 is 18 residues long. The CDR3 loop reads CASSLNHPGQGNTGELFF. The CDR3 bases are TGTGCCAGCTCACTAAACCACCCGGGACAGGGGAACACCGGGGAGCTGTTTTTT. Supplemented by reference TRBV18 and TRBJ2-2, the full variable domain reads NAGVMQNPRHLVRRRGQEARLRCSPMKGHSHVYWYRQLPEEGLKFMVYLQKENIIDESGMPKERFSAEFPKEGPSILRIQQVVRGDSAAYFCASSLNHPGQGNTGELFFGEGSRLTVL.

In this sample, this clone turned up once. The J gene is TRBJ2-1, the V gene TRBV12-5; 9 bases align to TRBD2. The germline gives CDR1 LGHNT, CDR2 FRNRAP. The CDR3 contains 15 residues. Trimming cost V 4 bases and J 9 bases; bases outside gene matches: 10. This chain's CDR3 is CASGYSGTSLGEQFF. CDR3 coding DNA: TGTGCTAGTGGTTACTCGGGGACTAGCCTGGGTGAGCAGTTCTTC.

The chain is built from TRBV15 and TRBJ1-2; D is perhaps TRBD1 (5 bases). The CDR3 loop spans 13 amino acids. V was cut by 0 bases and J by 5 bases, with 7 bases left in between. Germline V lookup: CDR1 LNHNV, CDR2 YYDKDF (reference sequence). The DNA for the CDR3 is TGTGCCACCAGCAGAGAGGAGGGGTATGGCTACACCTTC. This translates into CATSREEGYGYTF.

The chain is built from TRBV7-2 and TRBJ1-4, with a weak D call TRBD1 (6 bases). V was trimmed by 3 bases and J by 8 bases, leaving 13 bases between them. This CDR3 has 14 amino acids. Per the germline V gene, CDR1 is SGHTA and CDR2 is FQGNSA. Written as DNA, the CDR3 is TGTGCCAGCAGCTTCGTCAGGGGCCAGGAAAAACTGTTTTTT. Its protein product is CASSFVRGQEKLFF.

The chain combines TRBV7-6 with TRBJ1-1, with D possibly being TRBD1 (5 bases). CDR3 length: 15 amino acids. Germline V gives CDR1 SGHVS, CDR2 FNYEAQ. Trimming took 3 bases from V and 1 from J, leaving 12 bases between them. CDR3 DNA: TGTGCCAGCAGCTTTCAGACAGACTGGAACACTGAAGCTTTCTTT. This codes for CASSFQTDWNTEAFF.

Only one count was recorded for this clone. V gene TRBV11-3 combines with J gene TRBJ1-5; perhaps TRBD1 as D (6 bases). V shed 0 bases and J shed 6 bases, with 15 bases lying between them. This CDR3 has 16 amino acids. Germline assignment: CDR1 SGHNT and CDR2 YENEEA. CDR3 nucleotide sequence: TGTGCCAGCAGCTTAGAATGCAGGGGAGAGAGTCAGCCCCAGCATTTT. It codes for CASSLECRGESQPQHF.

A single count supports this clone. V and J are TRBV7-9 and TRBJ2-4, with a weak D call TRBD2 (5 bases). The CDR3 spans 16 residues. Trimming cost V 4 bases and J 0 bases, with 13 bases left between them. Germline-derived CDR1 and CDR2 are SEHNR and FQNEAQ (reference sequence). CDR3 sequence reads: CASSYTGELAKNIQYF. The CDR3 DNA follows: TGTGCCAGCAGCTACACCGGGGAGCTAGCCAAAAACATTCAGTACTTC.

The chain combines TRBV7-9 with TRBJ1-1, with D uncertain. The V end was cut by 4 bases, the J end by 2 bases, with 11 bases between. CDR3 length: 14 residues. Germline V CDR1 and CDR2: SEHNR, FQNEAQ (reference sequence). CDR3 nucleotide sequence: TGTGCCAGCAGCTCAGGTGCGGGAAACACTGAAGCTTTCTTT. This codes for CASSSGAGNTEAFF.

The chain combines TRBV3-1 (or the pseudogene TRBV3-2) with TRBJ2-6; perhaps TRBD1 as D (5 bases). The CDR3 consists of 15 residues. The germline gives CDR1 LGHDT, CDR2 YNNKEL (reference sequence). Trimming removed 1 base from V and 2 bases from J, with 6 bases in between. This CDR3 is CASSQVGAGANVLTF. The CDR3 nucleotides are TGTGCCAGCAGCCAAGTAGGGGCTGGGGCCAACGTCCTGACTTTC.

The chain uses TRBV5-1 and TRBJ2-5; the match to TRBD2 covers 8 bases. CDR3 length: 13 amino acids. With 8 bases clipped from V and 5 bases from J, the junction kept 8 bases outside the gene matches. In germline, CDR1 is SGHRS, CDR2 YFSETQ. The CDR3 DNA reads as TGCGCCAGTCGGGTAGCGGGAAGGGAGACCCAGTACTTC. As protein: CASRVAGRETQYF.

This sequence joins TRBV7-3 and TRBJ2-1; TRBD1 aligns across 8 bases. V was clipped by 2 bases and J by 9 bases; unmatched bases: 15. The CDR3 spans 17 residues. Germline CDR1 is SGHTA and CDR2 is FQGTGA. CDR3 nucleotides: TGTGCCAGCAGCTTACGGGCGGACAGGGAAGCAGTAGGTGAGCAGTTCTTC. Protein product: CASSLRADREAVGEQFF.

This clone came up many times. Other DNA sequences in the same sample also yield this CDR3. The V and J genes are TRBV5-1 and TRBJ1-1; no firm D call. CDR3 length: 15 amino acids. Trimming shortened V by 0 bases and J by 0 bases, and 9 bases separated the two germline ends. Germline CDR1 reads SGHRS; CDR2 reads YFSETQ. CDR3 loop: CASSLASGMNTEAFF. CDR3 coding DNA: TGCGCCAGCAGCTTGGCGTCAGGAATGAACACTGAAGCTTTCTTT.

V gene TRBV18 combines with J gene TRBJ1-2, with D possibly TRBD1 on 6 matching bases. The germline V gene has CDR1 KGHSH and CDR2 LQKENI. V lost 6 bases and J 6 bases, leaving 20 bases between the germline ends. The CDR3 length is 15 residues. CDR3 in amino acids: CASSNIDRPVDGYTF. The CDR3 DNA reads TGTGCCAGCTCCAACATCGACAGGCCTGTGGATGGCTACACCTTC.

This rearrangement joins TRBV3-1 (or the pseudogene TRBV3-2) to TRBJ1-6; 10 nucleotides align to TRBD1. There are 18 residues in the CDR3. Losses at the gene ends were 4 bases for V and 7 bases for J; bases not matched to a gene: 13. Germline-derived CDR1 and CDR2 are LGHDT and YNNKEL (reference sequence). CDR3 residues: CASSRRFLGGQGNSPLHF. The CDR3 DNA reads TGTGCCAGCAGCCGCCGGTTCTTAGGGGGACAGGGGAATTCACCCCTCCACTTT.

The rearrangement uses TRBV28 and TRBJ2-5; D is perhaps TRBD2 (6 bases). The CDR3 runs to 13 residues. With 4 bases removed from V and 5 bases from J, the gap between germline ends came to 11 bases. Germline loops: CDR1 MDHEN, CDR2 SYDVKM. The CDR3 here is CASSSGTGETQYF. CDR3 coding DNA: TGTGCCAGCAGTTCGGGGACTGGGGAGACCCAGTACTTC.

The V gene is TRBV18, the J gene TRBJ1-2; D ambiguous. The CDR3 loop spans 14 amino acids. V lost 2 bases to trimming and J lost 3 bases, with 10 bases between them. Looked up from germline, CDR1 is KGHSH and CDR2 is LQKENI. CDR3 protein: CASSPEPRDYGYTF. In DNA, the CDR3 is TGTGCCAGCTCACCAGAACCGAGGGACTATGGCTACACCTTC. Looking up the rest from reference TRBV18 and TRBJ1-2 gives the full variable domain: NAGVMQNPRHLVRRRGQEARLRCSPMKGHSHVYWYRQLPEEGLKFMVYLQKENIIDESGMPKERFSAEFPKEGPSILRIQQVVRGDSAAYFCASSPEPRDYGYTFGSGTRLTVV.

The chain has TRBV10-3 and TRBJ1-1; TRBD1 matches at 7 bases. V was clipped by 3 bases and J by 11 bases; unmatched bases: 6. The CDR3 is 12 amino acids. Per germline, CDR1 ENHRY and CDR2 SYGVKD. The CDR3 loop reads CAISEGGPLAFF. Written as DNA, the CDR3 is TGTGCCATCAGTGAAGGGGGCCCCCTTGCTTTCTTT.